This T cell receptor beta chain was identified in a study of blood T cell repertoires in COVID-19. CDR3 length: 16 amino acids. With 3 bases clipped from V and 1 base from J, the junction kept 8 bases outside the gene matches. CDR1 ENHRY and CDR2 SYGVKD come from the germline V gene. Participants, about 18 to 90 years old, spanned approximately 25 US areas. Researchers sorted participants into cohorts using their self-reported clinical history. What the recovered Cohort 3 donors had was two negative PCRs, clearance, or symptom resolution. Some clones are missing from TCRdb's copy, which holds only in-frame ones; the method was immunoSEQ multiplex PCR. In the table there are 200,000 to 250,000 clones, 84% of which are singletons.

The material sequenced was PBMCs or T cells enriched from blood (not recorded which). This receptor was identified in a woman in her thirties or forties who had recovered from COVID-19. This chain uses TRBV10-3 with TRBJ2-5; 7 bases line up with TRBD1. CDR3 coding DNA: TGTGCCATCAGTGACCCAACCAGACAGGGCCAAGAGACCCAGTACTTC. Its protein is CAISDPTRQGQETQYF.